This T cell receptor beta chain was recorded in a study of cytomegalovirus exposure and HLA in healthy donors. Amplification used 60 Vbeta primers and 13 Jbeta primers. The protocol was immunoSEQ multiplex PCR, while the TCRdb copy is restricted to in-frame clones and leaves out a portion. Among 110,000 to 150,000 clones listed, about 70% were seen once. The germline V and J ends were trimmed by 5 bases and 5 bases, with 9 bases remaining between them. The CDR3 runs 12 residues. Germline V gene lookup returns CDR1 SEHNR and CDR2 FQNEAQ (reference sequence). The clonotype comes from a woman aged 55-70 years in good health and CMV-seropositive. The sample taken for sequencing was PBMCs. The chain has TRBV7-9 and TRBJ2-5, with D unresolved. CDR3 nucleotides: TGTGCCAGCAGCCAACTCGGGGAGACCCAGTACTTC. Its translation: CASSQLGETQYF.